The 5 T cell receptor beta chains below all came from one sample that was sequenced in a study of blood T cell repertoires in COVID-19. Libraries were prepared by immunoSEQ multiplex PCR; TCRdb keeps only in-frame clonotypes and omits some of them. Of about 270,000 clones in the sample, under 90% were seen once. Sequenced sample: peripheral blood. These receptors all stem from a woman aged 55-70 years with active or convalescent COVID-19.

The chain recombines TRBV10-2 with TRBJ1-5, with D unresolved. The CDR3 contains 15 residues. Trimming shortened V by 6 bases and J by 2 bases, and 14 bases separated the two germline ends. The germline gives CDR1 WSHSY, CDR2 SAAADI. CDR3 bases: TGCGCCAGCAGAACAGACCTAAAGGGCAATCAGCCCCAGCATTTT. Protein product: CASRTDLKGNQPQHF.

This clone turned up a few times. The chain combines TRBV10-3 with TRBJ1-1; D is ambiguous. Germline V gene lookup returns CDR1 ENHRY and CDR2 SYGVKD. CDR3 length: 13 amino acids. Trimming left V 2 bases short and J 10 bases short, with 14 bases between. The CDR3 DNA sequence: TGTGCCATCAGTGAGGCCCTATCGGTCGGAGCTTTCTTT. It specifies CAISEALSVGAFF.

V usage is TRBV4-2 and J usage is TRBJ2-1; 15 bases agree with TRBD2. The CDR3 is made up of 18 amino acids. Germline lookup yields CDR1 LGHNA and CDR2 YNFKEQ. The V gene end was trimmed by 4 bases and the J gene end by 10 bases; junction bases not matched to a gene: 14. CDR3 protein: CASSRGLAGGTLSWEQFF. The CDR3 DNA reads TGTGCCAGCAGCCGAGGACTAGCGGGGGGGACCCTCTCCTGGGAGCAGTTCTTC.

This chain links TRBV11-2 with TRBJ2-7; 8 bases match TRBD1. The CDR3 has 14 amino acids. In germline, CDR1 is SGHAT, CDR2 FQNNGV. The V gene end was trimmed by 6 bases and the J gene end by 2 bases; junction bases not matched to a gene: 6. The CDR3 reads CASSPTGAPYEQYF. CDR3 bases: TGTGCCAGCAGTCCGACAGGGGCTCCCTACGAGCAGTACTTC.

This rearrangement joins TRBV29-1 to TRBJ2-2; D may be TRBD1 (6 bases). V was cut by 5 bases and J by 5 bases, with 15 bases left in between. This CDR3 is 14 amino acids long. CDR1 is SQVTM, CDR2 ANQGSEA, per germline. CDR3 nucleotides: TGCAGCGTTCTCCACAGGGAGAAGACCGGGGAGCTGTTTTTT. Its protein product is CSVLHREKTGELFF.